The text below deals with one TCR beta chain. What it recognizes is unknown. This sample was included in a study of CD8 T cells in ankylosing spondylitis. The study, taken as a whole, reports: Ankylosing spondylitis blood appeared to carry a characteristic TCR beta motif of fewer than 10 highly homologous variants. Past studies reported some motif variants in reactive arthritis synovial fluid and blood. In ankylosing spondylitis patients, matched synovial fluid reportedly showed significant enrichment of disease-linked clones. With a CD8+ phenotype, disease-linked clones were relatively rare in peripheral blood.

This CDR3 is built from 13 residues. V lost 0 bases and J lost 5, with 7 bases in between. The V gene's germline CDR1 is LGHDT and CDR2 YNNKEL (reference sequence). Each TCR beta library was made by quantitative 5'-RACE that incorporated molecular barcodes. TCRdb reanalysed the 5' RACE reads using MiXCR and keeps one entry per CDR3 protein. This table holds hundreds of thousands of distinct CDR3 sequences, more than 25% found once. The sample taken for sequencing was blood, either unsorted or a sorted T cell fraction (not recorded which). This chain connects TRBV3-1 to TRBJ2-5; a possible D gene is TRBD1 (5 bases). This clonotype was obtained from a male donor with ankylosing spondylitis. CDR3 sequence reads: CASSQEGVETQYF. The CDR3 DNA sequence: TGTGCCAGCAGCCAAGAAGGGGTGGAGACCCAGTACTTC.